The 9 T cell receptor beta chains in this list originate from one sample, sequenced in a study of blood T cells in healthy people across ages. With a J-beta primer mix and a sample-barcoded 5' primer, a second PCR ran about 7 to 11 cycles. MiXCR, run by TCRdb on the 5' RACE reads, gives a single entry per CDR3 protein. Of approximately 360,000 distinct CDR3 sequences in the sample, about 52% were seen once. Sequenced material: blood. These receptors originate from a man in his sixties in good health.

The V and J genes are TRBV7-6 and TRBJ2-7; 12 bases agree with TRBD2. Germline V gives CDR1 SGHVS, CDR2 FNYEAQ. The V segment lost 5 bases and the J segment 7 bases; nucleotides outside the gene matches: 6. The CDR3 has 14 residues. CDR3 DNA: TGTGCCAGCAGCCCGACTAGCGGGGGATATGAGCAGTACTTC. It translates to CASSPTSGGYEQYF.

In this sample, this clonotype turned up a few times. The CDR3 DNA reads as TGTGCCAGCAGCTTGACCAGACAGGGGATCAGCTACGAGCAGTACTTC. Amino acid sequence: CASSLTRQGISYEQYF. The chain links TRBV13 to TRBJ2-7, with 8 bases aligning to TRBD1. The CDR3 runs to 16 residues. Germline V gene sequence: CDR1 PRHDT, CDR2 FYEKMQ (reference sequence). The ends lost 3 bases at V and 3 bases at J; junction bases unmatched: 10.

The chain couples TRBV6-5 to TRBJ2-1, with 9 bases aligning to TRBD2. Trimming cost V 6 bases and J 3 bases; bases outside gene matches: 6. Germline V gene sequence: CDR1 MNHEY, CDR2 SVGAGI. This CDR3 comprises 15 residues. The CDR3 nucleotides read TGTGCCAGCAGATTAGCGGGAGAAGTCTACAATGAGCAGTTCTTC. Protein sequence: CASRLAGEVYNEQFF.

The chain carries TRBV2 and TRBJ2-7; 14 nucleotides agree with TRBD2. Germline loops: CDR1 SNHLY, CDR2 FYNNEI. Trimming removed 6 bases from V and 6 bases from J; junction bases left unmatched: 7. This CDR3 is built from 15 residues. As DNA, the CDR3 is TGTGCCAGCAGGGCGCCAGGACTAGCGGGAGGCGAGCAGTACTTC. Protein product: CASRAPGLAGGEQYF. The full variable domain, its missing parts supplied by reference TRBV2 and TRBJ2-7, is EPEVTQTPSHQVTQMGQEVILRCVPISNHLYFYWYRQILGQKVEFLVSFYNNEISEKSEIFDDQFSVERPDGSNFTLKIRSTKLEDSAMYFCASRAPGLAGGEQYFGPGTRLTVT.

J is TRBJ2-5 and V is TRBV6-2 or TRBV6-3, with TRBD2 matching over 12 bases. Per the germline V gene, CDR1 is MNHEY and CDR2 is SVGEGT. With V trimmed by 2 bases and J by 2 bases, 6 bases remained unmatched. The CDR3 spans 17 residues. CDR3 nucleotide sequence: TGTGCCAGCAGTTACGGACTAGCGGGGATACTTCAAGAGACCCAGTACTTC. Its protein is CASSYGLAGILQETQYF.

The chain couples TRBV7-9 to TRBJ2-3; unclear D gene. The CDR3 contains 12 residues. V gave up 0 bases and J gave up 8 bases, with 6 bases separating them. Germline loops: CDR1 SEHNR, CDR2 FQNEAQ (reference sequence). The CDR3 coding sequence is TGTGCCAGCAGCTTAGCTGAAGCTACGCAGTATTTT. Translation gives CASSLAEATQYF.

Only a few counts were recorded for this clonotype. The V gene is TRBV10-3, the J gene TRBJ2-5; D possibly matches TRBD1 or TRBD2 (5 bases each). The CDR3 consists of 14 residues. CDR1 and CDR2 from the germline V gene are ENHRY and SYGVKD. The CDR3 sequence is CAVGVGDSQETQYF. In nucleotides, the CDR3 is TGTGCGGTCGGAGTGGGAGACAGTCAAGAGACCCAGTACTTC.

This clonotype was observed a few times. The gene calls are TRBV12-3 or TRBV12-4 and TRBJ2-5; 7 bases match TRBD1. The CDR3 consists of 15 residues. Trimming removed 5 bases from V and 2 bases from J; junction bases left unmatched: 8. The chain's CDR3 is CASSTRQGIQETQYF. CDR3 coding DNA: TGTGCCAGCAGTACACGACAGGGCATTCAAGAGACCCAGTACTTC.

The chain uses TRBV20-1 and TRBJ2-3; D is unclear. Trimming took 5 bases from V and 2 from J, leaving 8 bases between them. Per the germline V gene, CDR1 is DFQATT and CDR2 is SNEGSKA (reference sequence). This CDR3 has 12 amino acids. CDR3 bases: TGCAGTGCTCGGCATACCACAGATACGCAGTATTTT. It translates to CSARHTTDTQYF.